The following is a T cell receptor (beta chain) sequence with its context. This specimen belongs to a study of blood T cell repertoires in COVID-19. Whole-study context: From the United States, Italy and Spain came samples of acute and convalescent COVID-19.

The CDR3 is 14 residues long. The V end was cut by 1 base, the J end by 4 bases, with 7 bases between. From germline, CDR1 is SGHTA and CDR2 FQGNSA. As originally analysed: The assay estimated nucleated cells by amplifying reference gene primers. This table comes from immunoSEQ multiplex PCR, and its TCRdb copy is limited to in-frame clones, with some not included. For V, J and clone size, that table is used; D and trimming come from the DNA. The table lists some 250,000 clones, nearly 90% of them singletons. The specimen sequenced was peripheral blood. The chain has TRBV7-2 and TRBJ2-2; D gene uncertain. The origin of this receptor is a woman younger than 45 with acute or convalescent COVID-19. The CDR3 coding sequence is TGTGCCAGCAGCTTAGGGCGGAGCACCGGGGAGCTGTTTTTT. Translated, it gives CASSLGRSTGELFF.